This T cell receptor beta chain comes out of a study of blood T cells in healthy people across ages. Germline V gives CDR1 SGDLS, CDR2 YYNGEE. V was trimmed by 0 bases and J by 7 bases, leaving 16 bases between them. The CDR3 has 15 residues. This clonotype was seen ten or more times. Its antigen remains unknown. Study results and caveats: Getting older went along with TCR beta diversity per million T cells dropping roughly linearly.

Together with a sample-barcoded 5' primer, a J-beta primer mix was included in a second PCR lasting roughly 6 to 12 cycles. Using its own MiXCR run on the 5' RACE reads, TCRdb lists one record per CDR3 protein. The table records approximately 580,000 distinct CDR3 sequences, nearly 25% of them present only once. These data were also reused for a study on T cells of mothers and their children. That study adds: Nine systemically healthy Caucasian donors: three mothers, six children. No clones detected were persistent microchimeric T cell clones.

The rearrangement links TRBV9 to TRBJ2-5; D unresolved. The sequence was collected from a boy younger than 18 in good health. The sample taken for sequencing was blood. The CDR3 DNA follows: TGTGCCAGCAGCGTAGGGAATGGTTGGCGAGGGACCCAGTACTTC. It translates to CASSVGNGWRGTQYF.